The entry below describes one T cell receptor (beta chain). The data were taken from a study of cytomegalovirus exposure and HLA in healthy donors. The germline V gene encodes CDR1 SNHLY and CDR2 FYNNEI. The CDR3 sequence is 15 residues long. V lost 4 bases to trimming and J lost 2 bases; unmatched junction nucleotides: 7. Profiling relied on immunoSEQ multiplex PCR, and the TCRdb table lists in-frame clones only, not all of them. The table has 70,000 or so clones, about 93% seen once. This clonotype was obtained from a woman between 18 and 29 years old in good health and CMV-seropositive. The chain uses TRBV2 and TRBJ2-5, with TRBD2 matching over 7 bases. Material for sequencing was PBMCs. DNA of the CDR3: TGTGCCAGCAGTGGTGGGGGGGGGTATCAAGAGACCCAGTACTTC. It is translated as CASSGGGGYQETQYF.